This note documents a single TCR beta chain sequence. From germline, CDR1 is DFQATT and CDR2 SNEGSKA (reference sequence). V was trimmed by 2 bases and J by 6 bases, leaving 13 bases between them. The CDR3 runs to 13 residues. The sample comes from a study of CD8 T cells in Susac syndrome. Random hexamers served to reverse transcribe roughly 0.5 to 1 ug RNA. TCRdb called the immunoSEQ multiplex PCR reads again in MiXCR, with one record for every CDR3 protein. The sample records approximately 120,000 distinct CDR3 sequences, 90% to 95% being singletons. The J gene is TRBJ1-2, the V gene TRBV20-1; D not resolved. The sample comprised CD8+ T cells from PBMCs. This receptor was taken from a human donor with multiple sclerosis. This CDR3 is CSARSETEDGYTF. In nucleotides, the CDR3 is TGCAGTGCTAGAAGCGAAACAGAAGATGGCTACACCTTC.